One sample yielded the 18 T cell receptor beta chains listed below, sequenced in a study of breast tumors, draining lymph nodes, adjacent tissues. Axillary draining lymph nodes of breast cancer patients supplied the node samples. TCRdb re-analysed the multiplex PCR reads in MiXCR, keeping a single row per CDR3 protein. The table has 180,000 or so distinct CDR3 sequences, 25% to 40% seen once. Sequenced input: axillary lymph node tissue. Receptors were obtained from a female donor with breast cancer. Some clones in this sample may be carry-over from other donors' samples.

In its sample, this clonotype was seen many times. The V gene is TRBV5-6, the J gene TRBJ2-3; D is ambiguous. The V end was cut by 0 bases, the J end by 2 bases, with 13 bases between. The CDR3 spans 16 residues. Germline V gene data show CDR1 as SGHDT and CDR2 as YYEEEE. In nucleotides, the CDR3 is TGTGCCAGCAGCTTGGAACGCCGGGCCGCCACAGATACGCAGTATTTT. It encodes CASSLERRAATDTQYF. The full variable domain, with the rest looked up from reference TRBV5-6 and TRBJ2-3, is DAGVTQSPTHLIKTRGQQVTLRCSPKSGHDTVSWYQQALGQGPQFIFQYYEEEERQRGNFPDRFSGHQFPNYSSELNVNALLLGDSALYLCASSLERRAATDTQYFGPGTRLTVL.

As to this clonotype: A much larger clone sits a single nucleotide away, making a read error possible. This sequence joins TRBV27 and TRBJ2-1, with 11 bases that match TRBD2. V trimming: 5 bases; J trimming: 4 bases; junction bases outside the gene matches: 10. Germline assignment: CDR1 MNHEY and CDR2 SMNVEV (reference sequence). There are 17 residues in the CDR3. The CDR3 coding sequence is TGTGCCAGCAGTGCAGGACTAGCGGGTTTGCCTTACAATGAGCAGTTCTTC. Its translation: CASSAGLAGLPYNEQFF.

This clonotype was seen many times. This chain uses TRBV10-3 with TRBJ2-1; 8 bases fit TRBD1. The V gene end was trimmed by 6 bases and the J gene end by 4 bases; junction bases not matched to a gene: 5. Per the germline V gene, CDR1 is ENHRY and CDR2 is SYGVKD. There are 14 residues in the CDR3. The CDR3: CAISPGQEYNEQFF. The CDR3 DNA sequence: TGTGCCATCAGCCCGGGACAGGAATACAATGAGCAGTTCTTC.

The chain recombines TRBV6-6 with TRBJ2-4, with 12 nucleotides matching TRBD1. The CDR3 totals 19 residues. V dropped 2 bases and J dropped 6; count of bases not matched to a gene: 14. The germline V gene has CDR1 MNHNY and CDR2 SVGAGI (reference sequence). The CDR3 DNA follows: TGTGCCAGCAGTTACCCTACCAAGGGACAGGGGGCGCGTATAAACATTCAGTACTTC. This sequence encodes CASSYPTKGQGARINIQYF.

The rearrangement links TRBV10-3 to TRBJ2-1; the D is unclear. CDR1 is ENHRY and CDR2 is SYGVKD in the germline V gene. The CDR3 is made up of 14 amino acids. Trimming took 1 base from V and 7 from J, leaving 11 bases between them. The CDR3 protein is CAISEFPGKNEQFF. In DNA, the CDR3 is TGTGCCATCAGTGAGTTCCCCGGTAAGAATGAGCAGTTCTTC.

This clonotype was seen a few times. The CDR3 sequence is CASSAGTGRNIQYF. CDR3 nucleotides: TGTGCCAGCAGCGCCGGGACAGGGCGAAACATTCAGTACTTC. V gene TRBV5-5 combines with J gene TRBJ2-4; 9 nucleotides agree with TRBD1. The CDR3 runs to 14 residues. Unmatched junction bases numbered 5, after V lost 4 bases and J lost 6 bases. Germline V gene lookup returns CDR1 SGHKS and CDR2 YYEKEE (reference sequence).

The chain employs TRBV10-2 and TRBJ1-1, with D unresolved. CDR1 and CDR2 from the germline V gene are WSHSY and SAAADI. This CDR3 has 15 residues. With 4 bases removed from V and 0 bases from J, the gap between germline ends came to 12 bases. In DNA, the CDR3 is TGCGCCAGCAGTGGGAGGAACAGAATGAACACTGAAGCTTTCTTT. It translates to CASSGRNRMNTEAFF.

The CDR3 nucleotides are TGTGCCAGTGCCGGGACAGGGGTCCACGAGCAGCCCCAGCATTTT. It codes for CASAGTGVHEQPQHF. The V gene is TRBV19, the J gene TRBJ1-5; 10 nucleotides align to TRBD1. Germline lookup yields CDR1 LNHDA and CDR2 SQIVND (reference sequence). V shed 8 bases and J 7 bases; nucleotides not matched to a gene: 11. This CDR3 contains 15 residues.

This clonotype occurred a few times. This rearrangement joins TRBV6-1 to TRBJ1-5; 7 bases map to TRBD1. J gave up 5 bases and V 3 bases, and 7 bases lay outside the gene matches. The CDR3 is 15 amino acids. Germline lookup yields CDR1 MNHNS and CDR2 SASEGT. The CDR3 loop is CASSDDRARDQPQHF. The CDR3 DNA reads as TGTGCCAGCAGTGACGACAGGGCCAGGGATCAGCCCCAGCATTTT.

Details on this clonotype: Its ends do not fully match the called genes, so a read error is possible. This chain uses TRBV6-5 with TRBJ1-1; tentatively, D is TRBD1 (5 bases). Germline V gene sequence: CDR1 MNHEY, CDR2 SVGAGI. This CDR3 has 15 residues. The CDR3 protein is CASSHSRGRRAEAFF. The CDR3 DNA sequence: TGTGCCAGCAGTCACTCGCGGGGCCGGCGCGCTGAGGCCTTCTTT.

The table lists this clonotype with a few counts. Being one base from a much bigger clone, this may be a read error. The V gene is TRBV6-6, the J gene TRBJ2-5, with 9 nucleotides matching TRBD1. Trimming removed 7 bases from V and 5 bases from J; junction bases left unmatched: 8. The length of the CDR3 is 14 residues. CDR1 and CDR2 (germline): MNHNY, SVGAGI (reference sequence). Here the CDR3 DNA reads TGTGCCAGCATCCCAACAGGGGGCGAGGAGACCCAGTACTTC. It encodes CASIPTGGEETQYF.

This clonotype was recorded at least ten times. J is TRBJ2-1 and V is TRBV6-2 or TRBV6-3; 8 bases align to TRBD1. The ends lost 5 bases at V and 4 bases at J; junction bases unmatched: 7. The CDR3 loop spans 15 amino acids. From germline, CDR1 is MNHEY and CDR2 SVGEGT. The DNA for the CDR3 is TGTGCCAGCAGTGAGAACAGGGGGTATTACAATGAGCAGTTCTTC. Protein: CASSENRGYYNEQFF.

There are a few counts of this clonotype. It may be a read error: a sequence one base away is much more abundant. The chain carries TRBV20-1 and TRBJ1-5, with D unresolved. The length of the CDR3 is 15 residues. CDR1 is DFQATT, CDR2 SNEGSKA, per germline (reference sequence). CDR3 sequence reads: CSAGDHSGGNQPQHF. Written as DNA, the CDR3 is TGCAGTGCTGGAGATCATTCCGGGGGCAATCAGCCCCAGCATTTT.

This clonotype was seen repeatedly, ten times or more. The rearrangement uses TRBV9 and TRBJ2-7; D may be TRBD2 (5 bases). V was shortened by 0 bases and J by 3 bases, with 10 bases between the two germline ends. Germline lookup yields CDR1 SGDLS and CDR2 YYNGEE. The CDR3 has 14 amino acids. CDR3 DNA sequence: TGTGCCAGCAGCGTAGGACGGGAAAGCTACGAGCAGTACTTC. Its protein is CASSVGRESYEQYF.

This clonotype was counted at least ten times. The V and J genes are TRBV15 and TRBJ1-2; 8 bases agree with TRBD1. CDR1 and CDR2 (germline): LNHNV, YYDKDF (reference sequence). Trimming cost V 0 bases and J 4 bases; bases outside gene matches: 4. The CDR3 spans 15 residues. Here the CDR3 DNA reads TGTGCCACCAGCAGAGACACCGGGACAGGCTATGGCTACACCTTC. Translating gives CATSRDTGTGYGYTF.

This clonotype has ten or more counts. The CDR3 loop reads CASKLAGEYEQYF. Here the CDR3 DNA reads TGTGCCAGCAAGCTAGCGGGAGAATACGAGCAGTACTTC. The chain joins TRBV6-5 to TRBJ2-7; 10 bases are a match to TRBD2. Unmatched junction bases numbered 4, after V lost 7 bases and J lost 4 bases. Per germline, CDR1 MNHEY and CDR2 SVGAGI. CDR3 length: 13 residues.

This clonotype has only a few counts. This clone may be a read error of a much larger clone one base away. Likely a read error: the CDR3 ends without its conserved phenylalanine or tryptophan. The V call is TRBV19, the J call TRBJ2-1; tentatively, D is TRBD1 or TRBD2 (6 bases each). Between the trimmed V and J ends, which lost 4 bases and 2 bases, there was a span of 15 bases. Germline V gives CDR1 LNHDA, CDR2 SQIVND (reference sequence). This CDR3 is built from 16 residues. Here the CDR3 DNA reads TGTGCCAGTAGTAAGCAACGGGGGCCCACCTACAATGAGCAGTTCTCC. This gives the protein CASSKQRGPTYNEQFS.

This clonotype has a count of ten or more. The CDR3 DNA reads as TGTGCCAGCAAGGGGGACAGGAGTCAAACCGGGGAGCTGTTTTTT. This codes for CASKGDRSQTGELFF. The chain employs TRBV2 and TRBJ2-2; 8 bases map to TRBD1. The CDR3 runs to 15 residues. V gave up 7 bases and J gave up 5 bases; unmatched junction bases: 9. CDR1 is SNHLY, CDR2 FYNNEI, per germline.